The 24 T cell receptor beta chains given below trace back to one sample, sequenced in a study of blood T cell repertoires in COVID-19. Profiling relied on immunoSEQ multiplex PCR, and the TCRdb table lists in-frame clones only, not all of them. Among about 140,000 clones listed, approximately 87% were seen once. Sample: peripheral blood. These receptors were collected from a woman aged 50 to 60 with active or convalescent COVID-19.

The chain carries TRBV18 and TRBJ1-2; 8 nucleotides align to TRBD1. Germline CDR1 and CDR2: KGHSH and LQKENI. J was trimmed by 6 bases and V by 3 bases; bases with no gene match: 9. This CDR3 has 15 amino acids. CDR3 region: CASSPYTGGRNGYTF. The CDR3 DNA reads TGTGCCAGCTCACCCTATACAGGGGGAAGGAATGGCTACACCTTC.

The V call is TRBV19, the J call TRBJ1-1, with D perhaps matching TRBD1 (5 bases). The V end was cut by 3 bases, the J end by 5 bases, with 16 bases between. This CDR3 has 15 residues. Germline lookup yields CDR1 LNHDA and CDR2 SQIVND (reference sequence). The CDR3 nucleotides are TGTGCCAGTAGTATCTCAGGGCAATTATTAACTGAAGCTTTCTTT. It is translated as CASSISGQLLTEAFF.

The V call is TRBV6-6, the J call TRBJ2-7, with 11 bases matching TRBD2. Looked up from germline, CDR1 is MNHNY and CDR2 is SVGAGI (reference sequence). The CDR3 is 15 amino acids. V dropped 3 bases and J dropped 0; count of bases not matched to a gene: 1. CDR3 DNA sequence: TGTGCCAGCAGTTATGGGACTAGCGGCTCCTACGAGCAGTACTTC. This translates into CASSYGTSGSYEQYF.

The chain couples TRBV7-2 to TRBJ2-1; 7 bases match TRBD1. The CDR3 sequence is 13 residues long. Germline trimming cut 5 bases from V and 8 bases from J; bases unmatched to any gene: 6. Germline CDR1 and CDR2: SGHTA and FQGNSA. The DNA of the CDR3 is TGTGCCAGCAGCGTACGACAGGGCTATGAGCAGTTCTTC. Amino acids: CASSVRQGYEQFF.

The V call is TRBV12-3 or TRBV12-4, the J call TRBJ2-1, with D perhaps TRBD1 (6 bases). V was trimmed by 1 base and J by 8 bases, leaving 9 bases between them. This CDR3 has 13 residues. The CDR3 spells CASSLGGPDEQFF. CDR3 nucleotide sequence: TGTGCCAGCAGTTTAGGGGGGCCGGATGAGCAGTTCTTC.

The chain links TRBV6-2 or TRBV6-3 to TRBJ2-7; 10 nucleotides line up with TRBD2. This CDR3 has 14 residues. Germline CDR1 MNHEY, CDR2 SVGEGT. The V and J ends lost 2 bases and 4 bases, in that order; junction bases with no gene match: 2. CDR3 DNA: TGTGCCAGCAGTTACCAGGGACTAGCGTACGAGCAGTACTTC. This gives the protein CASSYQGLAYEQYF.

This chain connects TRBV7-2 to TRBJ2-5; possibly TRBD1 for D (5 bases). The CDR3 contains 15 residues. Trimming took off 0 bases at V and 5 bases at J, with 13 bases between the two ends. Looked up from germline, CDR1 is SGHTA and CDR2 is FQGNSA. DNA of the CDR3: TGTGCCAGCAGCTTAGCGCCAGGGATGGGCGAGACCCAGTACTTC. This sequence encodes CASSLAPGMGETQYF.

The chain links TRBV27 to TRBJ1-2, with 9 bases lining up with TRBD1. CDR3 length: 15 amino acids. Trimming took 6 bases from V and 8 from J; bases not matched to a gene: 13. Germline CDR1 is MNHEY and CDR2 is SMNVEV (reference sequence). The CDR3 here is CASSHLDRGAWGYTF. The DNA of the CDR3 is TGTGCCAGCAGCCATTTGGACAGGGGTGCGTGGGGCTACACCTTC.

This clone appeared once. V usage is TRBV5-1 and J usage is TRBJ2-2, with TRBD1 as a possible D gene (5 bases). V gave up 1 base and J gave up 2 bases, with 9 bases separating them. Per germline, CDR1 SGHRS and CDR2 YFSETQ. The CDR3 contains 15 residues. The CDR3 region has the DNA TGCGCCAGCAGCTTGCGAACAGGAAACACCGGGGAGCTGTTTTTT. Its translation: CASSLRTGNTGELFF. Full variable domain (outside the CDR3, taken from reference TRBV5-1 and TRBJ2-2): KAGVTQTPRYLIKTRGQQVTLSCSPISGHRSVSWYQQTPGQGLQFLFEYFSETQRNKGNFPGRFSGRQFSNSRSEMNVSTLELGDSALYLCASSLRTGNTGELFFGEGSRLTVL.

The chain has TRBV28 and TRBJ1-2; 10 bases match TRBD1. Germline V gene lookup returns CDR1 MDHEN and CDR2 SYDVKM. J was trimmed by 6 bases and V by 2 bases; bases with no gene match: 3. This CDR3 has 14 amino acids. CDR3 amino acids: CASSLAGQGNGYTF. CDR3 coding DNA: TGTGCCAGCAGTTTAGCGGGACAGGGGAATGGCTACACCTTC.

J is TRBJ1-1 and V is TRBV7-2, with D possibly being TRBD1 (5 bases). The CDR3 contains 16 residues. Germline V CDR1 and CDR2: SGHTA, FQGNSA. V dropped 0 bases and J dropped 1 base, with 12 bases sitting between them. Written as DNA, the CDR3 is TGTGCCAGCAGCTTAGCGGCTGGGAGGGGGAACACTGAAGCTTTCTTT. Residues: CASSLAAGRGNTEAFF.

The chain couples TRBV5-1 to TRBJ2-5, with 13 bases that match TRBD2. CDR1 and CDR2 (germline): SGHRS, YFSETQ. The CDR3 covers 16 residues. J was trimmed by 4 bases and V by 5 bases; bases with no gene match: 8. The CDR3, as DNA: TGCGCCAGCAGAGGACTAGCGGGAGCCCCAGGAGAGACCCAGTACTTC. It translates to CASRGLAGAPGETQYF. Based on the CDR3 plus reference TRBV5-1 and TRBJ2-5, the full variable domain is KAGVTQTPRYLIKTRGQQVTLSCSPISGHRSVSWYQQTPGQGLQFLFEYFSETQRNKGNFPGRFSGRQFSNSRSEMNVSTLELGDSALYLCASRGLAGAPGETQYFGPGTRLLVL.

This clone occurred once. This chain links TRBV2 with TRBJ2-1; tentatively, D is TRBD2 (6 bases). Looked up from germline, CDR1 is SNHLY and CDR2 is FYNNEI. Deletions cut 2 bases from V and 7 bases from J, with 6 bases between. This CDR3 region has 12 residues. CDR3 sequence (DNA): TGTGCCAGCAGTGAACGGGGGAATGAGCAGTTCTTC. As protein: CASSERGNEQFF.

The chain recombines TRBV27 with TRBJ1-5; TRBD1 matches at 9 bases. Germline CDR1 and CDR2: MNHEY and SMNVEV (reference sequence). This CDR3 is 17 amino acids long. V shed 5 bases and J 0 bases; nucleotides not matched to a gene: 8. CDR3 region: CASSPRQGDYSNQPQHF. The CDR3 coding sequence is TGTGCCAGCAGTCCGAGACAGGGGGATTATAGCAATCAGCCCCAGCATTTT.

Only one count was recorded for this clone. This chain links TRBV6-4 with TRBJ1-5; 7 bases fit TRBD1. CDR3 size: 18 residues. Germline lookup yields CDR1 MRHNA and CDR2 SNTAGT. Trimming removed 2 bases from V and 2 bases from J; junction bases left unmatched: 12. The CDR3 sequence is CASSDRRGQYRGNQPQHF. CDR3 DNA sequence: TGTGCCAGCAGTGACCGAAGGGGGCAGTACAGGGGCAATCAGCCCCAGCATTTT.

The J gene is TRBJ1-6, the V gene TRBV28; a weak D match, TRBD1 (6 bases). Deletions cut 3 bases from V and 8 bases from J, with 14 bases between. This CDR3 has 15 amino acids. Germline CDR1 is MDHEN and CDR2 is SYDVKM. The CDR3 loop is CASSLWDIGYSPLHF. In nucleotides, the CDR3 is TGTGCCAGCAGTTTGTGGGACATTGGGTATTCACCCCTCCACTTT.

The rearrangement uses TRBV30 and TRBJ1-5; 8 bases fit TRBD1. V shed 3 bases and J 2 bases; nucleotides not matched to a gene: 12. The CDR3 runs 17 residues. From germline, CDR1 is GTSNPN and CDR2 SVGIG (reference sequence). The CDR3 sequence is CAWSPYGQGAGNQPQHF. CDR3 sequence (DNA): TGTGCCTGGAGCCCCTACGGGCAGGGGGCCGGCAATCAGCCCCAGCATTTT.

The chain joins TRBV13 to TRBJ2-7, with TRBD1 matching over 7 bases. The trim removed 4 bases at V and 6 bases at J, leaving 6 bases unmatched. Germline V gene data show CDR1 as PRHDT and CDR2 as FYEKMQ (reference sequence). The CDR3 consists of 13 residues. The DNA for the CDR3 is TGTGCCAGCAGCTCTCCAGGGGGAGCCGAGCAGTACTTC. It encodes CASSSPGGAEQYF.

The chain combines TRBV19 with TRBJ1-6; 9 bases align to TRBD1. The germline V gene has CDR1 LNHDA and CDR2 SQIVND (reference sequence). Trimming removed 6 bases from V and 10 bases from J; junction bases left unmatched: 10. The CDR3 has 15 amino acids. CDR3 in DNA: TGTGCCAGTAGCCCAGCCGGACAGGGGTCCTCACCCCTCCACTTT. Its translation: CASSPAGQGSSPLHF.

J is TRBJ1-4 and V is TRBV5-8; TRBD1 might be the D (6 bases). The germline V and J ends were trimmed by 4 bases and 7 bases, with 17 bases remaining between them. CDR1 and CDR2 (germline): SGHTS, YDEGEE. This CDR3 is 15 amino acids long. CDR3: CASSQGRGAAEKLFF. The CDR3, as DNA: TGTGCCAGCAGCCAAGGTCGGGGGGCGGCTGAAAAACTGTTTTTT.

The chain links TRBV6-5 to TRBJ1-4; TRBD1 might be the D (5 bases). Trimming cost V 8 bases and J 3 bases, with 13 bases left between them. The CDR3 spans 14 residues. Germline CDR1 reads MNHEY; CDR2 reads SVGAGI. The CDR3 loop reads CASLRQSSNEKLFF. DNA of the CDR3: TGTGCCAGCCTACGACAGAGTTCTAATGAAAAACTGTTTTTT.

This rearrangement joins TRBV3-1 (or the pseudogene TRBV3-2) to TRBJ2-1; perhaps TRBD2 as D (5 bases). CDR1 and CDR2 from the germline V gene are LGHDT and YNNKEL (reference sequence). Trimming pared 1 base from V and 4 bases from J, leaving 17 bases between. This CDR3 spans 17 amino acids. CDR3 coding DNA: TGTGCCAGCAGCCAAGGGCTGACGAGACTACGATACAATGAGCAGTTCTTC. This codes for CASSQGLTRLRYNEQFF.

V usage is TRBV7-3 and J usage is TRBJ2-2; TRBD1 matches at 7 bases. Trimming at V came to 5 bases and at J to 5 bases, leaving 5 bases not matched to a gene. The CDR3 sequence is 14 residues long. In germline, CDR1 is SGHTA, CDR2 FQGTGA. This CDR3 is CASSNLQGTGELFF. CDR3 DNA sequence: TGTGCCAGCAGCAATTTACAGGGGACCGGGGAGCTGTTTTTT.

CDR3 in amino acids: CASSHTDRGYEQYF. In DNA form, the CDR3 reads TGTGCCAGCAGCCATACCGACAGGGGCTACGAGCAGTACTTC. V and J are TRBV3-1 (or the pseudogene TRBV3-2) and TRBJ2-7, with 8 bases lining up with TRBD1. Germline CDR1 and CDR2: LGHDT and YNNKEL (reference sequence). The CDR3 has 14 residues. The junction had 4 bases not matched to a gene; V was cut back by 3 bases and J by 3 bases.